The TCR beta chain under discussion was sequenced for a study of regulatory T cells in long-lasting Graves disease. For TCR beta, libraries came from iRepertoire HTBI primers and Arm-PCR of CDR3 regions. TCRdb analysed the multiplex PCR reads with MiXCR anew, one entry per CDR3 protein. The repertoire holds roughly 610,000 distinct CDR3 sequences, 16% seen once, with 18% in the top ten. Regarding time point: newly diagnosed GD, antithyroid drugs for less than 3 months. PBMCs were the source of the RNA used for TCR sequencing. Graves' disease diagnoses followed American Thyroid Association guidelines. Into tubes containing EDTA, about 10 milliliters of peripheral blood were drawn. The germline gives CDR1 SGHVS, CDR2 FNYEAQ. The J segment lost 8 bases and the V segment lost 2 bases, leaving 10 bases of the junction unmatched. The CDR3 totals 17 residues. This clonotype was observed a handful of times.

The same sample was also studied in work on T cells in Graves' hyperthyroidism and ophthalmopathy.

The TCR was taken from a woman in her twenties or thirties with Graves disease. The source material was peripheral blood mononuclear cells (PBMCs), sampled at new diagnosis, from a patient treated with antithyroid drugs. V gene TRBV7-6 combines with J gene TRBJ2-1, with 12 bases matching TRBD1. The CDR3 spells CASSLTTGTGGTDEQFF. Here the CDR3 DNA reads TGTGCCAGCAGCTTAACCACCGGGACAGGGGGCACGGATGAGCAGTTCTTC. The full variable domain, its missing parts supplied by reference TRBV7-6 and TRBJ2-1, is GAGVSQSPRYKVTKRGQDVALRCDPISGHVSLYWYRQALGQGPEFLTYFNYEAQQDKSGLPNDRFSAERPEGSISTLTIQRTEQRDSAMYRCASSLTTGTGGTDEQFFGPGTRLTVL.